Below are 22 T cell receptor beta chains sequenced from a single sample in a study of blood T cell repertoires in COVID-19. Measured with immunoSEQ multiplex PCR; TCRdb has only the in-frame clones, and not every one. The data hold tens of thousands of clones, with 82% observed a single time. The material sequenced was peripheral blood. The receptor source for this set is a woman aged 55 to 70 with acute or convalescent COVID-19.

This chain's CDR3 is CAISESGAGWADTQYF. CDR3 coding DNA: TGTGCCATCAGTGAGTCGGGGGCAGGGTGGGCAGATACGCAGTATTTT. The chain links TRBV10-3 to TRBJ2-3; TRBD1 is a possible D gene (6 bases). The germline gives CDR1 ENHRY, CDR2 SYGVKD. With 0 bases removed from V and 4 bases from J, the gap between germline ends came to 14 bases. The CDR3 loop spans 16 amino acids.

This clone was seen only once. The rearrangement uses TRBV5-1 and TRBJ1-6; D is possibly TRBD1 (5 bases). This CDR3 region has 16 residues. Trimming left V 4 bases short and J 7 bases short, with 18 bases between. From germline, CDR1 is SGHRS and CDR2 YFSETQ. The DNA of the CDR3 is TGCGCCAGCAGCCGCGGGACGGGAGAACCCAATTCACCCCTCCACTTT. As protein: CASSRGTGEPNSPLHF.

This chain links TRBV6-6 with TRBJ1-5, with 8 bases identical to TRBD1. Trimming cost V 0 bases and J 2 bases; bases outside gene matches: 0. Germline V gene data show CDR1 as MNHNY and CDR2 as SVGAGI (reference sequence). The CDR3 length is 15 residues. As DNA, the CDR3 is TGTGCCAGCAGTTACTCACAGGGGGGCAATCAGCCCCAGCATTTT. Its translation is CASSYSQGGNQPQHF.

This chain uses TRBV19 with TRBJ1-2, with D unclear. The CDR3 is made up of 13 amino acids. Trimming stripped 10 bases from V and 2 bases from J, with 14 bases between. CDR1 is LNHDA, CDR2 SQIVND, per germline (reference sequence). The CDR3 sequence is CATVGYRNYGYTF. CDR3 coding DNA: TGTGCCACCGTTGGGTACAGAAACTATGGCTACACCTTC.

The genes are TRBV20-1 and TRBJ2-1; D gene uncertain. V was pared by 3 bases and J by 8 bases, with 5 bases between. Germline-derived CDR1 and CDR2 are DFQATT and SNEGSKA (reference sequence). This CDR3 contains 10 residues. The CDR3: CSASLDEQFF. The CDR3 nucleotides read TGCAGTGCTAGTCTAGATGAGCAGTTCTTC.

The chain combines TRBV6-6 with TRBJ2-5, with D possibly being TRBD1 (6 bases). The germline V gene has CDR1 MNHNY and CDR2 SVGAGI (reference sequence). There are 13 residues in the CDR3. The germline V and J ends were trimmed by 5 bases and 1 base, with 8 bases remaining between them. CDR3 nucleotide sequence: TGTGCCAGCAGTACAGGGACCCAAGAGACCCAGTACTTC. This gives the protein CASSTGTQETQYF.

The V gene is TRBV4-2, the J gene TRBJ1-2; D perhaps matches TRBD1 (6 bases). Trimming removed 0 bases at V and 3 bases at J, with 14 bases between. In germline, CDR1 is LGHNA, CDR2 YNFKEQ. The CDR3 contains 16 residues. The CDR3 DNA reads TGTGCCAGCAGCCAAGAAGGGGGAGGGCCTTACTATGGCTACACCTTC. Amino acids: CASSQEGGGPYYGYTF.

This clone has more than one count but fewer than ten. Other DNA sequences in the sample encode the same CDR3. The rearrangement uses TRBV5-6 and TRBJ2-7; TRBD1 aligns across 7 bases. Germline V gives CDR1 SGHDT, CDR2 YYEEEE. V shed 1 base, J shed 0 bases, and the junction held 1 base outside the gene matches. The CDR3 has 14 amino acids. The CDR3 DNA reads as TGTGCCAGCAGCTTGTACAGGGGCTCCTACGAGCAGTACTTC. It translates to CASSLYRGSYEQYF.

J is TRBJ2-3 and V is TRBV19, with no clear D. The CDR3 covers 14 residues. The germline V gene encodes CDR1 LNHDA and CDR2 SQIVND (reference sequence). V lost 5 bases and J 4 bases, leaving 13 bases between the germline ends. CDR3 sequence: CASSEARFSDTQYF. In DNA, the CDR3 is TGTGCCAGTAGTGAAGCGCGGTTCTCAGATACGCAGTATTTT.

The rearrangement links TRBV5-1 to TRBJ1-1, with 7 bases identical to TRBD1. Trimming removed 2 bases from V and 3 bases from J; junction bases left unmatched: 4. Germline CDR1 reads SGHRS; CDR2 reads YFSETQ. The length of the CDR3 is 14 residues. The chain's CDR3 is CASSFRTGDTEAFF. CDR3 coding DNA: TGCGCCAGCAGCTTCCGAACAGGGGACACTGAAGCTTTCTTT.

The CDR3 DNA follows: TGTGCCTGGAGTGTTGGTCAGTGGAGTGAAGCTTTCTTT. Translation: CAWSVGQWSEAFF. V and J are TRBV30 and TRBJ1-1; D is undetermined. Germline CDR1 is GTSNPN and CDR2 is SVGIG (reference sequence). V was cut by 0 bases and J by 7 bases, with 12 bases left in between. The length of the CDR3 is 13 residues.

The rearrangement joins TRBV2 to TRBJ1-5; 7 bases are shared with TRBD1. Trimming removed 2 bases from V and 2 bases from J; junction bases left unmatched: 9. The CDR3 sequence is 17 residues long. From germline, CDR1 is SNHLY and CDR2 FYNNEI. CDR3 amino acids: CASSELQGFRGNQPQHF. The CDR3 DNA is TGTGCCAGCAGTGAATTACAGGGGTTTAGGGGCAATCAGCCCCAGCATTTT.

V usage is TRBV5-1 and J usage is TRBJ1-4; 10 bases are shared with TRBD1. V shed 0 bases and J 7 bases; nucleotides not matched to a gene: 0. The CDR3 extends over 14 amino acids. Germline V gene lookup returns CDR1 SGHRS and CDR2 YFSETQ. The CDR3 reads CASSLGQGAEKLFF. DNA of the CDR3: TGCGCCAGCAGCTTGGGACAGGGGGCTGAAAAACTGTTTTTT. Filled out from reference TRBV5-1 and TRBJ1-4, the complete variable domain reads KAGVTQTPRYLIKTRGQQVTLSCSPISGHRSVSWYQQTPGQGLQFLFEYFSETQRNKGNFPGRFSGRQFSNSRSEMNVSTLELGDSALYLCASSLGQGAEKLFFGSGTQLSVL.

The chain carries TRBV30 and TRBJ1-2, with 9 bases matching TRBD1. The trim removed 7 bases at V and 2 bases at J, leaving 8 bases unmatched. The CDR3 is 14 amino acids. Germline CDR1 is GTSNPN and CDR2 is SVGIG (reference sequence). CDR3: CASSVGQGNYGYTF. The CDR3 region has the DNA TGTGCCTCGTCGGTCGGACAGGGGAACTATGGCTACACCTTC.

The gene calls are TRBV30 and TRBJ2-1; D not resolved. V lost 2 bases and J lost 9, with 11 bases in between. Looked up from germline, CDR1 is GTSNPN and CDR2 is SVGIG (reference sequence). This CDR3 spans 12 amino acids. CDR3 nucleotides: TGTGCCTGGAGTCCAGATGGTTTTGAGCAGTTCTTC. Its translation is CAWSPDGFEQFF.

The rearrangement uses TRBV6-5 and TRBJ1-3, with D perhaps TRBD1 (5 bases). This CDR3 spans 15 amino acids. Germline CDR1 and CDR2: MNHEY and SVGAGI. V lost 2 bases and J lost 1, with 9 bases in between. CDR3 protein: CASSYEGASGNTIYF. The CDR3 DNA sequence: TGTGCCAGCAGTTACGAAGGGGCTTCTGGAAACACCATATATTTT.

This chain links TRBV5-7 with TRBJ1-3; a possible D gene is TRBD1 (6 bases). TRBV5-7 is given ORF status, its function remaining uncertain. Trimming stripped 1 base from V and 0 bases from J, with 14 bases between. This CDR3 contains 17 residues. The CDR3 region has the DNA TGTGCCAGCAGCTTGAAGGGACACGGATACTCTGGAAACACCATATATTTT. Amino acids: CASSLKGHGYSGNTIYF.

The J gene is TRBJ1-3, the V gene TRBV30; D is undetermined. V lost 0 bases and J lost 4, with 7 bases in between. Germline V gene data show CDR1 as GTSNPN and CDR2 as SVGIG (reference sequence). The CDR3 runs 13 residues. The CDR3 nucleotides are TGTGCCTGGAGTGTCTTAGTAGGAAACACCATATATTTT. Encoded protein: CAWSVLVGNTIYF. Combining the CDR3 with reference TRBV30 and TRBJ1-3 gives the whole variable domain SQTIHQWPATLVQPVGSPLSLECTVEGTSNPNLYWYRQAAGRGLQLLFYSVGIGQISSEVPQNLSASRPQDRQFILSSKKLLLSDSGFYLCAWSVLVGNTIYFGEGSWLTVV.

This clone was counted only a few times. CDR3 sequence: CASSPRGAGNTEAFF. In DNA, the CDR3 is TGTGCCAGCAGCCCGCGGGGGGCGGGGAACACTGAAGCTTTCTTT. The rearrangement uses TRBV12-1 and TRBJ1-1. TRBV12-1 is shown as a pseudogene. There are 15 residues in the CDR3.

A word on this clone: The same CDR3 is also encoded by other DNA sequences in this sample. This sequence joins TRBV6-5 and TRBJ1-1; 8 bases line up with TRBD1. Germline V lookup: CDR1 MNHEY, CDR2 SVGAGI. The CDR3 length is 14 residues. V lost 2 bases to trimming and J lost 8 bases; unmatched junction nucleotides: 7. CDR3 region: CASSYTGQGAEAFF. In nucleotides, the CDR3 is TGTGCCAGCAGTTACACCGGACAGGGCGCCGAAGCTTTCTTT.

The J gene is TRBJ1-2, the V gene TRBV28, with D perhaps matching TRBD1 (5 bases). Trimming removed 7 bases at V and 4 bases at J, with 19 bases between. CDR3 length: 15 residues. Germline CDR1 is MDHEN and CDR2 is SYDVKM. The CDR3 region is CASNKVGGSAYGYTF. DNA for the CDR3: TGTGCCAGCAACAAGGTCGGGGGGTCGGCCTATGGCTACACCTTC.

The chain joins TRBV27 to TRBJ2-7; 8 bases line up with TRBD2. The CDR3 loop spans 15 amino acids. With 1 base clipped from V and 2 bases from J, the junction kept 4 bases outside the gene matches. The germline V gene encodes CDR1 MNHEY and CDR2 SMNVEV (reference sequence). The CDR3 region has the DNA TGTGCCAGCAGTTTATTAGCGGGATTTACCTACGAGCAGTACTTC. Translated: CASSLLAGFTYEQYF.